The rows below give T cell receptor beta chains drawn from one sample of a study of OX40 agonist ivuxolimab in advanced cancers. Some clones are missing from TCRdb's copy, which holds only in-frame ones; the method was immunoSEQ multiplex PCR. The data hold roughly 30,000 clones, with 70% to 90% observed a single time. Sequencing was performed on CD4+ or CD8+ T cells sorted from blood, taken in a trial of the OX40 agonist ivuxolimab. The receptor set was obtained from an adult with an advanced solid tumor such as melanoma, head and neck, liver or kidney cancer. Each CDR3 is given with its conserved first and last residue. A D gene is named only where the DNA matches it firmly. Not all rows give a size; the values are once, few, many and, for expanded clones, a class.

j_gene: TRBJ2-1
v_gene: TRBV18
abundance: NA
d_gene: TRBD2
CDR3nt: TGTGCCAGCTCACCACCAACGACTAGCGGGAGAAATGAGCAGTTCTTC
CDR3aa: CASSPPTTSGRNEQFF

j_gene: TRBJ2-5
v_gene: TRBV5-6
abundance: NA
d_gene: NA
CDR3nt: TGTGCCAGCAGCTTGTTGTCCCCCCAAGAGACCCAGTACTTC
CDR3aa: CASSLLSPQETQYF

j_gene: TRBJ2-3
v_gene: TRBV19
abundance: NA
d_gene: NA
CDR3nt: TGTGCCAGTAGTCCCACCCTCGTAGATACGCAGTATTTT
CDR3aa: CASSPTLVDTQYF

j_gene: TRBJ1-2
v_gene: TRBV30
abundance: NA
d_gene: NA
CDR3nt: TGTGCCTGGAGTAGCGGAGGGGACGGCTACACCTTC
CDR3aa: CAWSSGGDGYTF

j_gene: TRBJ2-1
v_gene: TRBV15
abundance: NA
d_gene: TRBD1
CDR3nt: TGTGCCACCAGCAGATACCCACAGGGGGCATCCTACAATGAGCAGTTCTTC
CDR3aa: CATSRYPQGASYNEQFF

j_gene: TRBJ2-3
v_gene: TRBV29-1
abundance: NA
d_gene: NA
CDR3nt: TGCAGCGTGTCTGGAGTGGTCGGCACAGATACGCAGTATTTT
CDR3aa: CSVSGVVGTDTQYF

j_gene: TRBJ2-3
v_gene: TRBV28
abundance: NA
d_gene: NA
CDR3nt: TGTGCCAGCAGTCCCCACAGGCTAAGCACAGATACGCAGTATTTT
CDR3aa: CASSPHRLSTDTQYF

j_gene: TRBJ2-1
v_gene: TRBV6-5
abundance: NA
d_gene: NA
CDR3nt: TGTGCCAGCAGTTTCGCACAGGGTTCCTACAATGAGCAGTTCTTC
CDR3aa: CASSFAQGSYNEQFF

j_gene: TRBJ2-7
v_gene: TRBV6-5
abundance: few
d_gene: NA
CDR3nt: TGTGCCAGCAGTGAAAGTCTCTGGGCATACTTC
CDR3aa: CASSESLWAYF

j_gene: TRBJ2-3
v_gene: TRBV4-3
abundance: NA
d_gene: TRBD2
CDR3nt: TGCGCCAGCAGCCAAGATTATCTAGCGGGAGCAGATACGCAGTATTTT
CDR3aa: CASSQDYLAGADTQYF

j_gene: TRBJ2-5
v_gene: TRBV5-1
abundance: NA
d_gene: NA
CDR3nt: TGCGCCAGCAGCTTGGCCCTGTCGGGTTCAGGGGAGACCCAGTACTTC
CDR3aa: CASSLALSGSGETQYF

j_gene: TRBJ1-6
v_gene: TRBV5-1
abundance: NA
d_gene: NA
CDR3nt: TGCGCCAGCAGCTTGGAGGGCAACACTTCACCCCTCCACTTT
CDR3aa: CASSLEGNTSPLHF

j_gene: TRBJ1-5
v_gene: TRBV2
abundance: once
d_gene: TRBD1
CDR3nt: TGTGCCAGCAGACCGACAGGGGTTAGTGGCAGACAGCCCCAGCATTTT
CDR3aa: CASRPTGVSGRQPQHF

j_gene: TRBJ2-7
v_gene: TRBV28
abundance: NA
d_gene: TRBD1
CDR3nt: TGTGCCAGCAGTTTATGCACTCTAGGGGGACAGGGGAACGAGCAGTACTTC
CDR3aa: CASSLCTLGGQGNEQYF

j_gene: TRBJ1-2
v_gene: TRBV19
abundance: NA
d_gene: NA
CDR3nt: TGTGCCAGTAGTATGGCTTTTAACTATGGCTACACCTTC
CDR3aa: CASSMAFNYGYTF

j_gene: TRBJ1-1
v_gene: TRBV27
abundance: NA
d_gene: NA
CDR3nt: TGTGCCAGCAGTTTATCAATGAACACTGAAGCTTTCTTT
CDR3aa: CASSLSMNTEAFF

j_gene: TRBJ2-6
v_gene: TRBV10-3
abundance: few
d_gene: NA
CDR3nt: TGTGCCATCAGTGAGTCGGGACACTCTGGGGCCAACGTCCTGACTTTC
CDR3aa: CAISESGHSGANVLTF